Shown below are 30 T cell receptor beta chains from a single sample sequenced in a study of PD-L1 blockade in urothelial cancer. Assay used: immunoSEQ multiplex PCR; TCRdb lists only in-frame clones, some missing. The table lists approximately 35,000 clones, roughly a third of them singletons. The sample was tumor tissue, taken before atezolizumab (anti-PD-L1) treatment. Source of these receptors: a man between 60 and 75 years old with urothelial cancer.

The chain recombines TRBV12-2 with TRBJ1-5. TRBV12-2 is flagged as a pseudogene. The CDR3 is 16 amino acids. The CDR3 here is CASAPQLVAGSQPQHF. As DNA, the CDR3 is TGTGCCAGTGCCCCTCAGCTTGTAGCAGGAAGTCAGCCCCAGCATTTT.

This clone was detected a few times. The V call is TRBV6-8, the J call TRBJ2-4; 7 bases fit TRBD1. Germline CDR1 reads MNHGY; CDR2 reads SAAAGT. This CDR3 region has 16 residues. The junction had 6 bases not matched to a gene; V was cut back by 4 bases and J by 0 bases. The CDR3 sequence is CASSSGQPLAKNIQYF. CDR3 nucleotides: TGTGCCAGCAGTTCGGGACAGCCACTAGCCAAAAACATTCAGTACTTC.

This clone was counted many times. The V gene is TRBV4-1, the J gene TRBJ2-1; D gene unclear. The CDR3 spans 16 residues. V lost 3 bases, J lost 4 bases, and 16 bases lay in between. The V gene's germline CDR1 is MGHRA and CDR2 YSYEKL. The DNA for the CDR3 is TGCGCCAGCAGCCACCGGCTAGACCCCCCTTACAATGAGCAGTTCTTC. This sequence encodes CASSHRLDPPYNEQFF.

This chain uses TRBV13 with TRBJ1-4; 7 bases are a match to TRBD1. CDR1 PRHDT and CDR2 FYEKMQ come from the germline V gene (reference sequence). This CDR3 has 14 residues. The junction had 5 bases not matched to a gene; V was cut back by 6 bases and J by 4 bases. Here the CDR3 DNA reads TGTGCCAGCAGTGGGGACAGCCTTAATGAAAAACTGTTTTTT. As protein: CASSGDSLNEKLFF.

This clone showed up many times. The V gene is TRBV9, the J gene TRBJ1-5; possible D gene TRBD1, 5 bases. CDR3 length equals 14 residues. The V end lost 3 bases, the J end lost 5 bases, and 12 bases lay between the germline ends. Germline V gene data show CDR1 as SGDLS and CDR2 as YYNGEE. CDR3 loop: CASSAGEGDQPQHF. The CDR3 DNA reads as TGTGCCAGCAGCGCGGGGGAGGGAGATCAGCCCCAGCATTTT.

This sequence joins TRBV6-8 and TRBJ1-1, with 8 positions matching TRBD1. The germline gives CDR1 MNHGY, CDR2 SAAAGT. There are 13 residues in the CDR3. V lost 7 bases, J lost 4 bases, and 5 bases stayed unmatched. CDR3 DNA: TGTGCCAGCAATACAGGGGGTTTCACTGAAGCTTTCTTT. Residues: CASNTGGFTEAFF.

The chain has TRBV5-1 and TRBJ1-4; 7 bases are shared with TRBD1. Germline CDR1 reads SGHRS; CDR2 reads YFSETQ. With V trimmed by 5 bases and J by 0 bases, 10 bases remained unmatched. The CDR3 covers 17 residues. Written as DNA, the CDR3 is TGCGCCAGCAGGCAGTCCGGGACAGTTGCAACTAATGAAAAACTGTTTTTT. Protein product: CASRQSGTVATNEKLFF.

Comment on this clone: At one end, the junction sequence differs from germline, possibly due to a read error. Written as DNA, the CDR3 is TGTGCCAGCAACTCCGACCGGGCCCCAGAGGTCTTC. Its translation is CASNSDRAPEVF. The genes are TRBV2 and TRBJ2-1; D is unclear. Germline CDR1 SNHLY, CDR2 FYNNEI. This CDR3 region has 12 residues.

CDR3 protein: CASNRGSTGELFF. The CDR3 coding sequence is TGTGCCAGTAACCGGGGGAGCACCGGGGAGCTGTTTTTT. V and J are TRBV19 and TRBJ2-2, with TRBD2 as a possible D gene (6 bases). Trimming pared 7 bases from V and 4 bases from J, leaving 10 bases between. The CDR3 totals 13 residues. CDR1 LNHDA and CDR2 SQIVND come from the germline V gene (reference sequence).

J is TRBJ2-5 and V is TRBV28; D possibly corresponds to TRBD1 (7 bases). Germline CDR1 is MDHEN and CDR2 is SYDVKM. This CDR3 has 17 amino acids. Trimming took off 2 bases at V and 2 bases at J, with 18 bases between the two ends. This chain's CDR3 is CASSLGPGRGRQETQYF. As DNA, the CDR3 is TGTGCCAGCAGTTTAGGGCCCGGCAGGGGGAGGCAAGAGACCCAGTACTTC.

V gene TRBV30 combines with J gene TRBJ1-5; the D gene is possibly TRBD1 (6 bases). CDR3 length: 14 residues. Per germline, CDR1 GTSNPN and CDR2 SVGIG (reference sequence). V lost 0 bases and J 9 bases, leaving 15 bases between the germline ends. The CDR3 coding sequence is TGTGCCTGGAGTGTACCCAGGGGAATTACGCCCCAGCATTTT. This translates into CAWSVPRGITPQHF.

This clone was picked up a small number of times. This chain connects TRBV2 to TRBJ2-7; a weak D match, TRBD1 (6 bases). Trimming shortened V by 6 bases and J by 6 bases, and 15 bases separated the two germline ends. The CDR3 runs 13 residues. From germline, CDR1 is SNHLY and CDR2 FYNNEI. DNA of the CDR3: TGTGCCAGCAGACCGACAGGTCCTGGCGAGCAGTACTTC. Amino acids: CASRPTGPGEQYF.

This clone came up a few times. This rearrangement joins TRBV4-1 to TRBJ1-1; no reliable D call. The CDR3 sequence is 17 residues long. Germline CDR1 is MGHRA and CDR2 is YSYEKL. Trimming left V 2 bases short and J 0 bases short, with 16 bases between. This chain's CDR3 is CASSQTGVGKMNTEAFF. The CDR3 nucleotides are TGCGCCAGCAGCCAAACTGGGGTTGGGAAAATGAACACTGAAGCTTTCTTT.

The chain employs TRBV9 and TRBJ1-4; 7 bases agree with TRBD1. J gave up 2 bases and V 5 bases, and 3 bases lay outside the gene matches. The CDR3 spans 14 residues. The germline CDR1 and CDR2 sequences are SGDLS and YYNGEE. In DNA, the CDR3 is TGTGCCAGCAGGACAGGGTGGACTAATGAAAAACTGTTTTTT. It translates to CASRTGWTNEKLFF. Full variable domain (remainder filled in from reference TRBV9 and TRBJ1-4): DSGVTQTPKHLITATGQRVTLRCSPRSGDLSVYWYQQSLDQGLQFLIQYYNGEERAKGNILERFSAQQFPDLHSELNLSSLELGDSALYFCASRTGWTNEKLFFGSGTQLSVL.

The V and J genes are TRBV5-1 and TRBJ2-1, with D perhaps given as TRBD1 or TRBD2 (5 bases each). Germline assignment: CDR1 SGHRS and CDR2 YFSETQ. Between the trimmed V and J ends, which lost 0 bases and 7 bases, there was a span of 14 bases. The CDR3 is 15 amino acids. CDR3 protein: CASSLGGALWNEQFF. The CDR3 DNA is TGCGCCAGCAGCTTGGGAGGGGCCCTTTGGAATGAGCAGTTCTTC.

The V gene is TRBV19, the J gene TRBJ2-2; 11 bases are shared with TRBD1. From germline, CDR1 is LNHDA and CDR2 SQIVND (reference sequence). There are 16 residues in the CDR3. V lost 7 bases, J lost 2 bases, and 6 bases stayed unmatched. The chain's CDR3 is CASKPGQGGNTGELFF. The CDR3 nucleotides read TGTGCCAGTAAACCGGGACAGGGGGGCAACACCGGGGAGCTGTTTTTT.

A few counts support this clone. The rearrangement links TRBV14 to TRBJ1-3; D might be TRBD1 (5 bases). V shed 2 bases and J shed 0 bases, with 17 bases lying between them. This CDR3 is 18 amino acids long. The germline V gene has CDR1 SGHDN and CDR2 FVKESK. Here the CDR3 reads CASSQMKQWGVSGNTIYF. The CDR3 DNA reads TGTGCCAGCAGCCAAATGAAACAGTGGGGGGTCTCTGGAAACACCATATATTTT. Supplemented by reference TRBV14 and TRBJ1-3, the full variable domain reads EAGVTQFPSHSVIEKGQTVTLRCDPISGHDNLYWYRRVMGKEIKFLLHFVKESKQDESGMPNNRFLAERTGGTYSTLKVQPAELEDSGVYFCASSQMKQWGVSGNTIYFGEGSWLTVV.

Ten or more counts support this clone. The chain recombines TRBV11-3 with TRBJ2-7; D is possibly TRBD2 (6 bases). CDR1 is SGHNT, CDR2 YENEEA, per germline. The V and J ends lost 3 bases and 0 bases respectively, with 12 bases between them. The CDR3 sequence is 15 residues long. The DNA for the CDR3 is TGTGCCAGCAGCTTGGACGGGGGAGACTCCTACGAGCAGTACTTC. It encodes CASSLDGGDSYEQYF.

This chain links TRBV6-8 with TRBJ2-5; 7 bases map to TRBD1. CDR3 size: 15 residues. With V trimmed by 6 bases and J by 7 bases, 14 bases remained unmatched. Germline V gives CDR1 MNHGY, CDR2 SAAAGT. The CDR3 region is CASSPRMTGTGTQYF. In DNA form, the CDR3 reads TGTGCCAGCAGCCCCCGAATGACAGGGACGGGGACCCAGTACTTC.

In this sample, this clone turned up a few times. This chain connects TRBV10-3 to TRBJ2-7; D gene uncertain. The CDR3 loop spans 13 amino acids. The V gene lost 8 bases and the J gene lost 5 bases, with 16 bases spanning the gap. The germline CDR1 and CDR2 sequences are ENHRY and SYGVKD. The CDR3 region is CAIRNGRDDEQYF. In nucleotides, the CDR3 is TGTGCCATCCGCAACGGACGAGATGACGAGCAGTACTTC.

In its sample, this clone was seen many times. The V call is TRBV6-8, the J call TRBJ1-1, with TRBD1 identical over 7 bases. The V and J ends lost 6 bases and 2 bases, in that order; junction bases with no gene match: 3. The CDR3 has 13 residues. CDR1 and CDR2 from the germline V gene are MNHGY and SAAAGT. The CDR3 sequence: CASRTGANTEAFF. CDR3 DNA sequence: TGTGCCAGCAGAACAGGGGCTAACACTGAAGCTTTCTTT.

The rearrangement joins TRBV29-1 to TRBJ2-3; D might be TRBD2 (6 bases). Germline V CDR1 and CDR2: SQVTM, ANQGSEA. Trimming removed 6 bases from V and 3 bases from J, with 19 bases in between. This CDR3 comprises 15 residues. In DNA form, the CDR3 reads TGCAGCGTGAATACCGGGACTGGGGGAACAGATACGCAGTATTTT. Translating gives CSVNTGTGGTDTQYF.

This clone was detected only a few times. The gene calls are TRBV6-8 and TRBJ1-5, with 11 nucleotides matching TRBD1. CDR3 size: 18 residues. Trimming removed 5 bases from V and 6 bases from J; junction bases left unmatched: 15. The germline CDR1 and CDR2 sequences are MNHGY and SAAAGT. CDR3 protein: CASSDALGTGGLCQPQHF. DNA for the CDR3: TGTGCCAGCAGTGACGCCCTTGGGACAGGGGGTCTATGTCAGCCCCAGCATTTT.

The V gene is TRBV19, the J gene TRBJ2-3, with 7 bases fitting TRBD2. The length of the CDR3 is 11 residues. V was clipped by 8 bases and J by 8 bases; unmatched bases: 4. CDR1 and CDR2 (germline): LNHDA, SQIVND (reference sequence). Here the CDR3 DNA reads TGTGCCAGTCTGCGGGGGTTTACGCAGTATTTT. Translation: CASLRGFTQYF. Full variable domain (rest looked up from reference TRBV19 and TRBJ2-3): DGGITQSPKYLFRKEGQNVTLSCEQNLNHDAMYWYRQDPGQGLRLIYYSQIVNDFQKGDIAEGYSVSREKKESFPLTVTSAQKNPTAFYLCASLRGFTQYFGPGTRLTVL.

J is TRBJ2-5 and V is TRBV18, with D unresolved. The CDR3 sequence is 14 residues long. Germline loops: CDR1 KGHSH, CDR2 LQKENI. V was trimmed by 1 base and J by 5 bases, leaving 11 bases between them. The CDR3 reads CASSPQGSVETQYF. CDR3 nucleotides: TGTGCCAGCTCACCACAGGGTTCCGTTGAGACCCAGTACTTC. Combining the CDR3 with reference TRBV18 and TRBJ2-5 gives the whole variable domain NAGVMQNPRHLVRRRGQEARLRCSPMKGHSHVYWYRQLPEEGLKFMVYLQKENIIDESGMPKERFSAEFPKEGPSILRIQQVVRGDSAAYFCASSPQGSVETQYFGPGTRLLVL.

The chain employs TRBV5-1 and TRBJ1-3; possible D gene TRBD1, 6 bases. The CDR3 totals 16 residues. V lost 4 bases, J lost 1 base, and 15 bases lay in between. CDR1 is SGHRS and CDR2 is YFSETQ in the germline V gene. The CDR3 reads CASSPFGGASGNTIYF. CDR3 DNA: TGCGCCAGCAGCCCCTTTGGGGGGGCATCTGGAAACACCATATATTTT. The full variable domain, rest sourced from reference TRBV5-1 and TRBJ1-3, is KAGVTQTPRYLIKTRGQQVTLSCSPISGHRSVSWYQQTPGQGLQFLFEYFSETQRNKGNFPGRFSGRQFSNSRSEMNVSTLELGDSALYLCASSPFGGASGNTIYFGEGSWLTVV.

This clone was detected only a few times. The chain is built from TRBV10-3 and TRBJ2-6, with D uncertain. In germline, CDR1 is ENHRY, CDR2 SYGVKD. V was pared by 2 bases and J by 0 bases, with 5 bases between. CDR3 length equals 15 residues. The CDR3 loop reads CAISEPSSGANVLTF. The CDR3 region has the DNA TGTGCCATCAGTGAGCCCAGCTCTGGGGCCAACGTCCTGACTTTC.

This clone appeared once. This chain links TRBV5-1 with TRBJ2-2; D is possibly TRBD1 (6 bases). CDR1 SGHRS and CDR2 YFSETQ come from the germline V gene. The V gene lost 2 bases and the J gene lost 4 bases, with 9 bases spanning the gap. The CDR3 runs to 14 residues. The DNA of the CDR3 is TGCGCCAGCAGCTTTACCAGGGGCACCGGGGAGCTGTTTTTT. Translation: CASSFTRGTGELFF.

The CDR3 region is CASRTTGTVYEQYF. The DNA of the CDR3 is TGTGCCAGTAGAACCACCGGGACAGTCTACGAGCAGTACTTC. V gene TRBV19 combines with J gene TRBJ2-7; 7 nucleotides agree with TRBD1. This CDR3 has 14 residues. With V trimmed by 6 bases and J by 3 bases, 8 bases remained unmatched. Germline V gene data show CDR1 as LNHDA and CDR2 as SQIVND (reference sequence).

This clone was recorded a few times. V and J are TRBV6-7 and TRBJ2-7; D is unclear. TRBV6-7 is designated an ORF whose function remains uncertain. V lost 0 bases to trimming and J lost 1 base, with 7 bases between them. The CDR3 runs to 14 residues. The CDR3, as DNA: TGTGCCAGCAGTTACTCGACTCAGTCCTACGAGCAGTACTTC. Its translation: CASSYSTQSYEQYF.